This T cell receptor (beta chain) was sequenced during a study of T cells after posttransplantation cyclophosphamide. Germline CDR1 is LGHNA and CDR2 is YSLEER. This CDR3 is built from 14 residues. The germline V and J ends were trimmed by 2 bases and 6 bases, with 14 bases remaining between them. Generated by immunoSEQ multiplex PCR, the TCRdb table keeps only in-frame clones and is missing some. The repertoire consists of tens of thousands of clones, none detected only once. This clone was counted a few times. Sequencing used PBMCs. The chain carries TRBV4-3 and TRBJ2-7, with D possibly being TRBD2 (5 bases). This sequence originates from a man between 35 and 55 years old in good health, CMV-negative, and a related stem cell transplant donor. CDR3 nucleotides: TGCGCCAGCAGCCAATTACTAGTGAGAAGCGAGCAGTACTTC. Translating it yields CASSQLLVRSEQYF.